The subject of this entry is one T cell receptor beta chain. Authors' processing steps: It was from reference gene primer amplification that nucleated cell counts were estimated. Sequenced by immunoSEQ multiplex PCR; TCRdb stores in-frame clones only, minus some. The V and J calls and clone size were taken over from that table, and D and trimming were inferred from the DNA. The table lists approximately 170,000 clones, roughly 70% of them singletons. This sample was included in a study of blood T cell repertoires in COVID-19. The wider study: PBMCs, B-cell-depleted T cells, or T cells provided the cDNA or gDNA that made up the material.

The V and J ends lost 6 bases and 3 bases, in that order; junction bases with no gene match: 2. The V gene's germline CDR1 is SGDLS and CDR2 YYNGEE. The CDR3 spans 14 residues. This clonotype was sampled from a woman of 80 years or more with acute or convalescent COVID-19. The chain links TRBV9 to TRBJ2-2; 10 nucleotides agree with TRBD2. The material sequenced was peripheral blood. This chain's CDR3 is CASKGLADTGELFF. CDR3 sequence (DNA): TGTGCCAGCAAAGGACTAGCGGACACCGGGGAGCTGTTTTTT.